This is a list of T cell receptor beta chains from one sample in a study of Ad26.COV2.S vaccination and SARS-CoV-2 variants. Generated by immunoSEQ multiplex PCR, the TCRdb table keeps only in-frame clones and is missing some. Of about 350,000 clones listed, about 89% were seen once; the top ten hold approximately 5%. This sample comprised peripheral blood, obtained in a trial of Ad26.COV2.S vaccine versus placebo. Receptor source: a person aged 18-65 years who received the Ad26.COV2.S COVID-19 vaccine or a placebo. Both conserved end residues are part of each CDR3. D genes are given only for firm matches. Expanded clones get a size class; other rows say once, few or many, or leave the size out.

abundance	d_gene	v_gene	j_gene	len	CDR3nt	CDR3aa
NA	NA	TRBV18	TRBJ1-2	13	TGTGCCAGCTCACCCACAGAGGAATATGGCTACACCTTC	CASSPTEEYGYTF
NA	TRBD2	TRBV28	TRBJ2-7	13	TGTGCCAGCACCCTCGGGGGGGGCTACGAGCAGTACTTC	CASTLGGGYEQYF
NA	TRBD1	TRBV2	TRBJ2-3	15	TGTGCCAGCAGTGACGACAGGGAAATCACAGATACGCAGTATTTT	CASSDDREITDTQYF
NA	TRBD2	TRBV9	TRBJ2-1	18	TGTGCCAGCAGCGTATCATCCCTAGGAGCGGGAGTAGACAATGAGCAGTTCTTC	CASSVSSLGAGVDNEQFF
NA	TRBD1	TRBV19	TRBJ1-1	12	TGTGCCAGTAGTAGGGACAGGGGAAAAGCTTTCTTT	CASSRDRGKAFF
NA	TRBD2	TRBV18	TRBJ2-3	16	TGTGCCAGCTCATCCGGGACTAGCGGGGCGGTAGATACGCAGTATTTT	CASSSGTSGAVDTQYF
NA	NA	TRBV5-5	TRBJ1-5	16	TGTGCCAGCAGCTTGGGAAGGGCAAACAGCAATCAGCCCCAGCATTTT	CASSLGRANSNQPQHF
once	NA	TRBV21-1	TRBJ2-5	17	TGTGCCAGCAGCAAAGTATTGGGGACAGGGGAGCAAGAGACCCAGTACTTC	CASSKVLGTGEQETQYF
NA	TRBD1	TRBV19	TRBJ1-6	15	TGTGCCACTCTACGGACAGGCTGTTATAATTCACCCCTCCACTTT	CATLRTGCYNSPLHF
NA	NA	TRBV12-5	TRBJ1-2	12	TGTGCTAGTGGTTCAGGGGCCGGTGGCTACACCTTC	CASGSGAGGYTF
NA	NA	TRBV30	TRBJ2-7	14	TGTGCCTGGAGTGTAGGTGGCTCGGCCTACGAGCAGTACTTC	CAWSVGGSAYEQYF
NA	NA	TRBV19	TRBJ2-2	14	TGTGCCAGTAATATTCGGAGGGGAGCCGGGGAGCTGTTTTTT	CASNIRRGAGELFF
NA	TRBD1	TRBV7-2	TRBJ1-1	14	TGTGCCAGCAGCCCTACCAAGACAGGGTCGGAAGCTTTCTTT	CASSPTKTGSEAFF
NA	NA	TRBV5-4	TRBJ2-2	16	TGTGCCAGCAGCTTTGACTCGGGGGCGAACACCGGGGAGCTGTTTTTT	CASSFDSGANTGELFF
NA	NA	TRBV6-5	TRBJ1-2	14	TGTGCCAGCAGTCCCCTAGGGAGGGACTATGGCTACACCTTC	CASSPLGRDYGYTF
NA	TRBD2	TRBV4-1	TRBJ2-1	17	TGCGCCAGCAGCCAGGACGACCGGGGGGTCTCCTACAATGAGCAGTTCTTC	CASSQDDRGVSYNEQFF
NA	TRBD1	TRBV2	TRBJ1-3	17	TGTGCCAGCAGTAGATCCGGGACAGGGGTTTTTGGAAACACCATATATTTT	CASSRSGTGVFGNTIYF
once	NA	TRBV7-2	TRBJ2-1	15	TGTGCCAGCAGCTCGATACGGGTGGCCTACAATGAGCAGTTCTTC	CASSSIRVAYNEQFF
NA	NA	TRBV7-2	TRBJ2-2	16	TGTGCCAGCAGCTTAGTCTCGACAGCGGACACCGGGGAGCTGTTTTTT	CASSLVSTADTGELFF
NA	NA	TRBV5-1	TRBJ2-1	15	TGCGCCAGCAGCAGCAGACAACGATCCTACAATGAGCAGTTCTTC	CASSSRQRSYNEQFF
NA	NA	TRBV5-1	TRBJ2-7	15	TGCGCCAGCAGCATTGGGAGGGGGCTATACTACGAGCAGTACTTC	CASSIGRGLYYEQYF
many	NA	TRBV30	TRBJ1-6	14	TGTGCCTGGAGTGTTTGGAGGGGAGGGTCACCCCTCCACTTT	CAWSVWRGGSPLHF
NA	NA	TRBV28	TRBJ1-6	16	TGTGCCAGCAGGAGCCCTCCCGGGGGCGCCAGGTCACCCCTCCACTTT	CASRSPPGGARSPLHF
NA	TRBD1	TRBV9	TRBJ2-7	14	TGTGCCAGCAGCGTAGATAACAGGGGCCACGAGCAGTACTTC	CASSVDNRGHEQYF
NA	TRBD1	TRBV6-6	TRBJ1-2	16	TGTGCCAGCATTCCGGGACAGGGGGCTTTCGGCTATGGCTACACCTTC	CASIPGQGAFGYGYTF
NA	NA	TRBV5-8	TRBJ1-6	13	TGTGCCAGCAGGAGGAGCTATAATTCACCCCTCCACTTT	CASRRSYNSPLHF
NA	NA	TRBV6-6	TRBJ1-3	16	TGTGCCAGCAGCCCTAGAGCGACGGACCCTGGAAACACCATATATTTT	CASSPRATDPGNTIYF
NA	NA	TRBV14	TRBJ2-7	13	TGTGCCAGCAGCCAAGTGCGGATCTCCGAGCAGTACTTC	CASSQVRISEQYF
NA	TRBD2	TRBV4-3	TRBJ2-3	16	TGCGCCAGCAGCCGAGACCTAGCGGGGGGCTCAGATACGCAGTATTTT	CASSRDLAGGSDTQYF
NA	NA	TRBV21-1	TRBJ1-1	12	TGTGCCAGCAGCAACCCACAGACCAACGCTTTCTTT	CASSNPQTNAFF
NA	TRBD1	TRBV10-1	TRBJ1-1	14	TGCGCCAGCAGTGGGCCTACAGGGGACACTGAAGCTTTCTTT	CASSGPTGDTEAFF
NA	TRBD1	TRBV28	TRBJ1-2	15	TGTGCCAGCAGTTTAGTTGCAGGGGGTCAGGGTGGCTACACCTTC	CASSLVAGGQGGYTF
NA	NA	TRBV7-3	TRBJ2-1	14	TGTGCCAGCAGCTCCTCTCGGTGGGGGAGTGAGCAGTTCTTC	CASSSSRWGSEQFF
NA	TRBD1	TRBV7-2	TRBJ1-6	14	TGTGCCAGCAGCTACGACAGGGTTTCTTCACCCCTCCACTTT	CASSYDRVSSPLHF
many	TRBD1	TRBV10-3	TRBJ1-2	16	TGTGCCATCAGTGAGTCGGGGACAGGGGATCTCTATGGCTACACCTTC	CAISESGTGDLYGYTF
NA	NA	TRBV21-1	TRBJ2-2	20	TGTGCCAGCAGCCCCCTCGGGGAACTAGCGTCGGGGGTTAGAGGTGGGGAGCTGTTTTTT	CASSPLGELASGVRGGELFF
NA	NA	TRBV6-5	TRBJ1-2	12	TGTGCCAGCACCTCAGGGTATCATGGCTACACCTTC	CASTSGYHGYTF
once	NA	TRBV7-9	TRBJ2-5	12	TGTGCCAGCAGCTTAGCGAGAGAGACCCAGTACTTC	CASSLARETQYF
NA	NA	TRBV6-5	TRBJ2-2	12	TGTGCCAGCGGAGCGAACACCGGGGAGCTGTTTTTT	CASGANTGELFF
NA	TRBD2	TRBV6-4	TRBJ2-1	15	TGTGCCAGCAGTGATGGGACTAGCGGGATGAATGAGCAGTTCTTC	CASSDGTSGMNEQFF
NA	NA	TRBV2	TRBJ2-7	14	TGTGCCAGCAGTGCGTCTAGGGGATTCTACGAGCAGTACTTC	CASSASRGFYEQYF
NA	NA	TRBV10-3	TRBJ2-3	12	TGTGCCTCCGGCCGTGGCACAGATACGCAGTATTTT	CASGRGTDTQYF
NA	NA	TRBV1	TRBJ2-3	18	NA	CTSSQDLFGNGTPDTQYF
NA	TRBD1	TRBV5-8	TRBJ1-6	14	TGTGCCAGCAGCCGGACAGGGACAAATTCACCCCTCCACTTT	CASSRTGTNSPLHF
NA	TRBD1	TRBV7-8	TRBJ2-1	14	TGTGCCAGCAGCTTAGCTACAGGGGGCAATGAGCAGTTCTTC	CASSLATGGNEQFF
NA	NA	TRBV5-5	TRBJ1-1	11	TGTGCCAGCAGCTTGCGCACTGAAGCTTTCTTT	CASSLRTEAFF
NA	NA	TRBV24-1	TRBJ2-7	12	TGTGCCACCTCTGTGGGCCCCTACGAGCAGTACTTC	CATSVGPYEQYF
NA	NA	TRBV5-8	TRBJ1-5	15	TGTGCCAGCACCCCGGGGGATCGAGTCAATCAGCCCCAGCATTTT	CASTPGDRVNQPQHF
NA	NA	TRBV19	TRBJ2-2	13	TGTGCCAGTAGTCCTCACGGAGCCGGGGAGCTGTTTTTT	CASSPHGAGELFF